Here is one T cell receptor (beta chain) with its context. Antigen unknown. Those who donated were healthy HIV-negative adults, with no recent acute infections or vaccinations reported. The quantity of DNA used in unsorted PBMC replicate PCRs was approximately 270 ng, corresponding to around 32,000 T cell genomes. Sequencing used immunoSEQ multiplex PCR; TCRdb keeps in-frame clones, though not all of them. The sample lists about 490,000 clones, about 79% occurring once. This CDR3 is 15 amino acids long. V was trimmed by 0 bases and J by 2 bases, leaving 11 bases between them. CDR1 is SGHTA and CDR2 is FQGNSA in the germline V gene. The data derive from a study of shared clonotypes between healthy human individuals. Study-wide results and limits: Tissue TCR repertoires likely differ from these blood-only repertoires.

Sequenced sample: PBMCs. The V gene is TRBV7-2, the J gene TRBJ2-7; D is unresolved. The TCR was taken from a woman in her 40s in good health. Some clones in this sample may be carry-over from other donors' samples. DNA for the CDR3: TGTGCCAGCAGCTTAGCCCCGACACCTACCTACGAGCAGTACTTC. It specifies CASSLAPTPTYEQYF. Filled out from reference TRBV7-2 and TRBJ2-7, the complete variable domain reads GAGVSQSPSNKVTEKGKDVELRCDPISGHTALYWYRQSLGQGLEFLIYFQGNSAPDKSGLPSDRFSAERTGGSVSTLTIQRTQQEDSAVYLCASSLAPTPTYEQYFGPGTRLTVT.